Below are 4 T cell receptor beta chains sequenced from a single sample in a study of cytomegalovirus exposure and HLA in healthy donors. PCR was performed using 60 Vbeta and 13 Jbeta primers. Assay used: immunoSEQ multiplex PCR; TCRdb lists only in-frame clones, some missing. The table lists approximately 160,000 clones, around 80% of them singletons, with approximately 0.78% in the top ten. Sequenced input: PBMCs. All receptors derive from a woman under 30 in good health and CMV-seronegative.

This clone was observed a handful of times. The rearrangement links TRBV12-5 to TRBJ2-3, with 12 bases aligning to TRBD2. The V gene end was trimmed by 1 base and the J gene end by 2 bases; junction bases not matched to a gene: 1. This CDR3 is 16 amino acids long. From germline, CDR1 is LGHNT and CDR2 FRNRAP. The CDR3 sequence: CASGLGLAGVTDTQYF. The CDR3 nucleotides are TGTGCTAGTGGTTTGGGACTAGCGGGAGTCACAGATACGCAGTATTTT.

This clone came up a few times. The gene calls are TRBV6-1 and TRBJ2-7; 9 bases agree with TRBD2. V dropped 2 bases and J dropped 4; count of bases not matched to a gene: 9. The CDR3 sequence is 16 residues long. In germline, CDR1 is MNHNS, CDR2 SASEGT. CDR3 residues: CASSERSAGGRYEQYF. The CDR3, as DNA: TGTGCCAGCAGTGAAAGGAGTGCGGGGGGGCGGTACGAGCAGTACTTC.

The CDR3 protein is CASSPGAGETQYF. For the CDR3, the DNA is TGTGCCAGCAGCCCTGGGGCAGGGGAGACCCAGTACTTC. The rearrangement uses TRBV28 and TRBJ2-5; TRBD1 might be the D (5 bases). Germline V lookup: CDR1 MDHEN, CDR2 SYDVKM. V shed 6 bases and J shed 5 bases, with 13 bases lying between them. The CDR3 loop spans 13 amino acids. Full variable domain (rest looked up from reference TRBV28 and TRBJ2-5): DVKVTQSSRYLVKRTGEKVFLECVQDMDHENMFWYRQDPGLGLRLIYFSYDVKMKEKGDIPEGYSVSREKKERFSLILESASTNQTSMYLCASSPGAGETQYFGPGTRLLVL.

This clone has just a few counts. V gene TRBV7-2 combines with J gene TRBJ2-1, with a weak D call TRBD2 (5 bases). Per germline, CDR1 SGHTA and CDR2 FQGNSA. V lost 4 bases, J lost 8 bases, and 12 bases lay in between. The CDR3 is 13 amino acids. DNA for the CDR3: TGTGCCAGCAGCTCATGGGGAGCCGATGAGCAGTTCTTC. Amino acid sequence: CASSSWGADEQFF.